This T cell receptor beta chain was identified in a study of OX40 agonist ivuxolimab in advanced cancers. As for the study in general: Allowance was made for prior anti-PD-1, anti-PD-L1 or anti-CTLA-4 therapy, and roughly 40% had some. Notes on the study in general: Both blood CD4+ and CD8+ T cells showed clonal growth by week 6 at 0.1 to 3.0 mg/kg.

A note on this clone: Its cognate antigen is unknown.

Profiled with immunoSEQ multiplex PCR; TCRdb holds only in-frame clones, not every one. This sample carries tens of thousands of clones, about 86% of them seen once, and the ten largest clones take approximately 2%. Material: CD4+ or CD8+ T cells sorted from blood, obtained in a trial of the OX40 agonist ivuxolimab. This receptor was taken from an adult with an advanced solid tumor such as melanoma, head and neck, liver or kidney cancer.

DNA of the CDR3: TGCGCCAGCAGCCATCTCGACCGGGGAGGAAACACCATATATTTT. Encoded protein: CASSHLDRGGNTIYF. This chain connects TRBV4-3 to TRBJ1-3; D is unclear. The CDR3 loop spans 15 amino acids. Trimming shortened V by 3 bases and J by 4 bases, and 13 bases separated the two germline ends. Per germline, CDR1 LGHNA and CDR2 YSLEER.